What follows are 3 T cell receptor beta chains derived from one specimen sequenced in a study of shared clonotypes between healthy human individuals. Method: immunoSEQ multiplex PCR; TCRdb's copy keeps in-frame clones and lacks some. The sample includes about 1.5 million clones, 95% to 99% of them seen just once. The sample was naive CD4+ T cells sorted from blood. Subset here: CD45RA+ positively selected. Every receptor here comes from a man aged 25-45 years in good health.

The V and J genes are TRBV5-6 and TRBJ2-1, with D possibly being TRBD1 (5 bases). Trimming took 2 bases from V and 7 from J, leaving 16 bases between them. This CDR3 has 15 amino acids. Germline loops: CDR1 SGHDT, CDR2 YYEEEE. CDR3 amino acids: CASSFVGRNQNEQFF. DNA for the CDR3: TGTGCCAGCAGCTTCGTGGGGCGCAATCAGAATGAGCAGTTCTTC.

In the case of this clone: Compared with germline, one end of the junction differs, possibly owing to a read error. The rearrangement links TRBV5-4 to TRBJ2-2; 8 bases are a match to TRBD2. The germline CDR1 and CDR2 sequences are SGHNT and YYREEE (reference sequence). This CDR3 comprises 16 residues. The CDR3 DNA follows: TGTGCCAGCAGCTTGCCGGGAGGGCCGAAAACCGGGGAGCTGTTTTTT. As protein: CASSLPGGPKTGELFF.

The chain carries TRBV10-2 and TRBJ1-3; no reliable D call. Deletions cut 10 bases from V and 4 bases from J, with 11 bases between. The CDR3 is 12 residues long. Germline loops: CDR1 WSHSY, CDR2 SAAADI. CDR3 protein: CATSPMGNTIYF. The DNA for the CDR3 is TGCGCCACCTCCCCGATGGGAAACACCATATATTTT.